The clone carrying this T cell receptor beta chain has at least ten counts. This sample is part of a study of T cells after posttransplantation cyclophosphamide. There are 16 residues in the CDR3. The germline gives CDR1 MNHEY, CDR2 SVGAGI. V dropped 0 bases and J dropped 7 bases, with 15 bases sitting between them. This table comes from immunoSEQ multiplex PCR, and its TCRdb copy is limited to in-frame clones, with some not included. Altogether 40,000 to 55,000 clones were found in the sample, and no singletons occur. The clonotype was recovered from a man aged 35-49 years in good health, CMV-negative, and a related stem cell transplant donor. Sample: PBMCs. This chain uses TRBV6-5 with TRBJ1-4; D is unclear. The CDR3 loop is CASSYSGPTSGEKLFF. The DNA of the CDR3 is TGTGCCAGCAGTTACTCCGGGCCAACCAGCGGTGAAAAACTGTTTTTT.